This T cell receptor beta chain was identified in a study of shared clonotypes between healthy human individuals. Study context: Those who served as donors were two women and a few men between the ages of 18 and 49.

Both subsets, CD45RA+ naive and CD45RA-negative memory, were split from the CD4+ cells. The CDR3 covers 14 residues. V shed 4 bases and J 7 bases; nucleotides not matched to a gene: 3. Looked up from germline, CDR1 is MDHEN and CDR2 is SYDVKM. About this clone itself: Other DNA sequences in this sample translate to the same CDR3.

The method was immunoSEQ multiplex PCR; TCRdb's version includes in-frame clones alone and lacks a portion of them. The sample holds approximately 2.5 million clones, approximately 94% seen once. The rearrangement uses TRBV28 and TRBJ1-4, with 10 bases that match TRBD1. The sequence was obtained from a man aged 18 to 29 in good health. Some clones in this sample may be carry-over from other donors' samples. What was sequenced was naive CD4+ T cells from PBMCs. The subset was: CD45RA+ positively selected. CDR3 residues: CASSWDRGREKLFF. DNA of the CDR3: TGTGCCAGCAGTTGGGACAGGGGTCGTGAAAAACTGTTTTTT.